This record concerns one T cell receptor (beta chain) sequence. Per the original methods: How many nucleated cells were present was estimated from reference gene primer amplification. The table came from immunoSEQ multiplex PCR; TCRdb's copy has only in-frame clones and leaves some out. The DNA gave D and trimming, while V, J and clone size come from that table. The profile shows about 220,000 clones, 82% of them singletons. Those enrolled, adults aged 18 to 89 years, came from about 24 US areas. This sample is drawn from a study of blood T cell repertoires in COVID-19. Germline lookup yields CDR1 LNHNV and CDR2 YYDKDF (reference sequence). CDR3 length: 16 amino acids. V was clipped by 0 bases and J by 0 bases, with 9 bases between them.

The material sequenced was PBMCs or T cells enriched from blood (not recorded which). The chain employs TRBV15 and TRBJ1-3, with D hard to call. The clonotype originates from a woman aged 55-70 years who had recovered from COVID-19. In nucleotides, the CDR3 is TGTGCCACCAGCAGAGATTTCGTCCTCTCTGGAAACACCATATATTTT. Its translation is CATSRDFVLSGNTIYF.